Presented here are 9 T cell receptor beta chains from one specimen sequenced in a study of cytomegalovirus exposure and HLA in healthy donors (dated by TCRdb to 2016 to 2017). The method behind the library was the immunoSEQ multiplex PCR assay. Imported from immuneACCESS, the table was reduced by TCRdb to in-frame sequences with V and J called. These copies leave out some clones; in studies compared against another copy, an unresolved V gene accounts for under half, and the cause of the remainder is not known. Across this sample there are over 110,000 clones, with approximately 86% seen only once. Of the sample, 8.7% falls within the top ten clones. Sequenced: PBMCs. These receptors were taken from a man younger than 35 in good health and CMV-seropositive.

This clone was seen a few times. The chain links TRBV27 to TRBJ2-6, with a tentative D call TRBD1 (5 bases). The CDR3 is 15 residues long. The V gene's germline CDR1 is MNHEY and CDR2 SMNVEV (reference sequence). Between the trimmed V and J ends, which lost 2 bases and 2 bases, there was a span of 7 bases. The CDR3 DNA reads TGTGCCAGCAGTTTAAAGGGGACTGGGGCCAACGTCCTGACTTTC. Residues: CASSLKGTGANVLTF.

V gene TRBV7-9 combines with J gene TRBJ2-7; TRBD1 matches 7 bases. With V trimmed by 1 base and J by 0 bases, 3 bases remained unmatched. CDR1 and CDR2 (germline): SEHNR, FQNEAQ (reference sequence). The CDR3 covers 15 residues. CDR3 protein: CASSLDRGYSYEQYF. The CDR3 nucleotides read TGTGCCAGCAGCTTAGACAGGGGCTACTCCTACGAGCAGTACTTC.

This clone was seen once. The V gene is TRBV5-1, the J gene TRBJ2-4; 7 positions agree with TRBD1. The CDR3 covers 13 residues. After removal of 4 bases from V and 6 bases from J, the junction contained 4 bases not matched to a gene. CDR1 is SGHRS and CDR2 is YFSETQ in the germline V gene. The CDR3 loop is CASSTRQGNIQYF. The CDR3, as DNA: TGCGCCAGCAGCACGCGACAGGGAAACATTCAGTACTTC.

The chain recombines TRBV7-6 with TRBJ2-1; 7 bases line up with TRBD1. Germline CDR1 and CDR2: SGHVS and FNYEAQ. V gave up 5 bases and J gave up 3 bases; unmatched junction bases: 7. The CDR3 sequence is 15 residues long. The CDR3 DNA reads TGTGCCAGCAGCCCACAGGGGCCACTCTACAATGAGCAGTTCTTC. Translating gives CASSPQGPLYNEQFF.

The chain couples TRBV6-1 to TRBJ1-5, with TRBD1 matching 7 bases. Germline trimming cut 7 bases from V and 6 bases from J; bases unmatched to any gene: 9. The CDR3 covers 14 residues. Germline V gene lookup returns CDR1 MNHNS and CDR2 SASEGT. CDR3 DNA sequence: TGTGCCAGCACCGACGGGACAGAGATTCAGCCCCAGCATTTT. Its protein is CASTDGTEIQPQHF.

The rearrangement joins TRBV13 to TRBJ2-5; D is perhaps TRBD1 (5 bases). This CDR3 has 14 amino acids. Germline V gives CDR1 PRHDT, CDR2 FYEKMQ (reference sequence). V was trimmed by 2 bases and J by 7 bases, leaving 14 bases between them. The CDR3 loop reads CASSLSQDAGTQYF. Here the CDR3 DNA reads TGTGCCAGCAGCTTATCACAGGACGCAGGGACCCAGTACTTC. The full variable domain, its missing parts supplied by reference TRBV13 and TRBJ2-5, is AAGVIQSPRHLIKEKRETATLKCYPIPRHDTVYWYQQGPGQDPQFLISFYEKMQSDKGSIPDRFSAQQFSDYHSELNMSSLELGDSALYFCASSLSQDAGTQYFGPGTRLLVL.

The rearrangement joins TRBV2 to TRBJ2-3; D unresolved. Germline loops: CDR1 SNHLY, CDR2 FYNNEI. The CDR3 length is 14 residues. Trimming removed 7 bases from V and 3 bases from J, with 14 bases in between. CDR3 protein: CASNEHVGTDTQYF. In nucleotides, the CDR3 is TGTGCCAGCAATGAGCATGTCGGGACAGATACGCAGTATTTT.

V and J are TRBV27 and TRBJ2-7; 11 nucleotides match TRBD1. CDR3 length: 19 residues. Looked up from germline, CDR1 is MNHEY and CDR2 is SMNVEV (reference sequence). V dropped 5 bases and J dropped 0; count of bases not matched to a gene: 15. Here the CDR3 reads CASSPSLWDRGVSSYEQYF. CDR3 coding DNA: TGTGCCAGCAGTCCATCACTGTGGGACAGGGGGGTGAGCTCCTACGAGCAGTACTTC.

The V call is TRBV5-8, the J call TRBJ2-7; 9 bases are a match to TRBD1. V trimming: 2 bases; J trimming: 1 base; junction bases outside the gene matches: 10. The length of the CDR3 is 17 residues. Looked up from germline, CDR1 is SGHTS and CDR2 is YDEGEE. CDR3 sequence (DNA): TGTGCCAGCAGCTTACAGGGGGCCAGGGTTCCATCCTACGAGCAGTACTTC. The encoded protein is CASSLQGARVPSYEQYF.